This T cell receptor beta chain derives from a study of blood T cell repertoires in COVID-19. Study context: Spain, Italy and the United States supplied samples that represented acute and convalescent COVID-19. PBMCs, B-cell-depleted T cells, or T cells provided the cDNA or gDNA that made up the material.

Trimming removed 1 base from V and 2 bases from J, with 15 bases in between. The CDR3 runs to 16 residues. Germline values: CDR1 SGDLS, CDR2 YYNGEE. Original processing methods: From reference gene primer amplification, estimates of nucleated cell counts were derived. Produced via immunoSEQ multiplex PCR; TCRdb's table is partial and in-frame only. V and J calls and clone size are copied from that table; D and trimming were computed from the DNA. The profile shows 35,000 to 50,000 clones, about 85% of them singletons. This clonotype originated in a woman aged 70 to 79 in a cohort sampled during active COVID-19. The specimen was peripheral blood. The V call is TRBV9, the J call TRBJ1-2; TRBD1 might be the D (6 bases). This chain's CDR3 is CASSVTPGGWNYGYTF. CDR3 bases: TGTGCCAGCAGCGTAACTCCTGGGGGCTGGAACTATGGCTACACCTTC.